Below, one TCR beta chain is given with its context. Each sample used about 650 ng of genomic DNA from bulk tumor tissue. Multiple widely separated biopsies were taken from each primary tumor at surgery. These patients got curative surgery after being newly diagnosed with untreated non-small cell lung cancer. This record comes from a study of immune heterogeneity within non-small cell lung tumors. For the TCR beta CDR3, multiplex PCR with 32 V and 13 J primers performed the amplification. Using its own MiXCR run on the multiplex PCR reads, TCRdb lists one record per CDR3 protein. Among about 4,800 distinct CDR3 sequences listed, approximately 33% were seen once. The CDR3 is 15 amino acids. V lost 6 bases and J lost 2, with 14 bases in between. Germline-derived CDR1 and CDR2 are SGHVS and FNYEAQ.

This TCR came from a woman in her forties or fifties with non-small cell lung cancer. This chain connects TRBV7-6 to TRBJ1-5; TRBD1 might be the D (6 bases). Material: lung tumor tissue. The CDR3 loop reads CASSFGGYGNQPQHF. CDR3 sequence (DNA): TGTGCCAGCAGTTTCGGGGGCTACGGCAATCAGCCCCAGCATTTT.